This entry describes one TCR beta chain. The data originate from a study of technical replicates of blood from a few donors. The protocol was immunoSEQ multiplex PCR, while the TCRdb copy is restricted to in-frame clones and leaves out a portion. The profile shows some 80,000 clones, 95% to 98% of them singletons. The germline gives CDR1 SEHNR, CDR2 FQNEAQ (reference sequence). V was trimmed by 3 bases and J by 4 bases, leaving 15 bases between them. The CDR3 is 15 amino acids. The V and J genes are TRBV7-9 and TRBJ1-2; D might be TRBD1 (5 bases). The TCR comes from a human donor in good health. The sequencing sample was made of T cells isolated from PBMCs. CDR3 in amino acids: CASSFAGLPSYGYTF. CDR3 sequence (DNA): TGTGCCAGCAGCTTTGCAGGGCTCCCTAGCTATGGCTACACCTTC.